Sequencing of this T cell receptor beta chain was carried out in a study of T-cell memory formation after mild COVID-19. Turning to the study itself: In these data, TCR clusters were largely donor specific. General observations from the study: The appearance of some responding clones in pre-infection memory suggested that cross-reactive memory joined. Second-wave clones reaching peak frequency on day 37 lacked confirmed SARS-CoV-2 specificity. Whereas later expanders leaned CD4+, clones contracting day 15 to 85 showed a balanced CD4/CD8 makeup.

The CDR3 is made up of 15 amino acids. Germline-derived CDR1 and CDR2 are SGHTA and FQGTGA. With V trimmed by 4 bases and J by 8 bases, 8 bases remained unmatched. TCRdb re-called the 5' RACE reads through MiXCR, storing one row per CDR3 protein. The table lists some 490,000 distinct CDR3 sequences, about 18% of them singletons, with 12% in the top ten. This clonotype was detected a few times. Its target is unknown. The sequencing input was PBMCs or a T cell subset sorted from them (not recorded which). The chain uses TRBV7-3 and TRBJ2-1; 10 bases line up with TRBD2. The clonotype was recovered from an adult woman who had mild COVID-19 (a few samples of this study predate the infection). Cell type and time point are not known. CDR3: CASSSTSGTGHEQFF. The CDR3 coding sequence is TGTGCCAGCAGCTCTACTAGCGGGACGGGGCATGAGCAGTTCTTC.